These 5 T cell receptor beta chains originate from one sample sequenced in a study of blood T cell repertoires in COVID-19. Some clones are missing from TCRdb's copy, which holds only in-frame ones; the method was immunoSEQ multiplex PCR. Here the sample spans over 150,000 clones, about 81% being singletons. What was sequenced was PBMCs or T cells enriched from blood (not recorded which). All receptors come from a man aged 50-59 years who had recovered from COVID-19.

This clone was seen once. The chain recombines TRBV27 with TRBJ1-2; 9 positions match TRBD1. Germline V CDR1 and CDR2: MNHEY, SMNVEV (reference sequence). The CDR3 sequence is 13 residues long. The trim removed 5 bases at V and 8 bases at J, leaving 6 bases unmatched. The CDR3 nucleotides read TGTGCCAGCAGTCGGGGGGACAGGGCCGGCTACACCTTC. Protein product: CASSRGDRAGYTF.

The CDR3 is CASSSERTSSNYGYTF. The CDR3 DNA is TGTGCCAGCAGCTCAGAGCGGACAAGCTCTAACTATGGCTACACCTTC. The chain uses TRBV11-3 and TRBJ1-2; TRBD1 might be the D (5 bases). Trimming cost V 4 bases and J 0 bases, with 15 bases left between them. The CDR3 loop spans 16 amino acids. Germline V gene lookup returns CDR1 SGHNT and CDR2 YENEEA. Together with reference TRBV11-3 and TRBJ1-2, the CDR3 gives the full variable domain: EAGVVQSPRYKIIEKKQPVAFWCNPISGHNTLYWYLQNLGQGPELLIRYENEEAVDDSQLPKDRFSAERLKGVDSTLKIQPAELGDSAVYLCASSSERTSSNYGYTFGSGTRLTVV.

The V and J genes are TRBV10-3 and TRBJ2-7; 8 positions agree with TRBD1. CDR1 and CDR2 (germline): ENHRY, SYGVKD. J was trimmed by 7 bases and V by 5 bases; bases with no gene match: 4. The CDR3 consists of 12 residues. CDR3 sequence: CAISRTGLEQYF. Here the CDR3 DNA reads TGTGCCATCAGTCGGACAGGGTTGGAGCAGTACTTC.

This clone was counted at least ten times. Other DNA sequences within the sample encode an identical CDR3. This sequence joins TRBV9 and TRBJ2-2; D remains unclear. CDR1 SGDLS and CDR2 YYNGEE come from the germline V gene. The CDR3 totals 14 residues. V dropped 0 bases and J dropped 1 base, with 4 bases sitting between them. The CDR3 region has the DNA TGTGCCAGCAGCGTAGGTCTGAACACCGGGGAGCTGTTTTTT. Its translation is CASSVGLNTGELFF.

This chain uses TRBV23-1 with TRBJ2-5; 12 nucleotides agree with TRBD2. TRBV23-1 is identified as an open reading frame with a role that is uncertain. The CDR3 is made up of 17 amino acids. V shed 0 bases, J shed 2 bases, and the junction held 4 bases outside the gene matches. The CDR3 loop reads CASSQSTSGGSQETQYF. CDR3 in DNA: TGCGCCAGCAGTCAATCGACTAGCGGGGGTTCACAAGAGACCCAGTACTTC.